Shown below are 4 T cell receptor beta chains from a single sample sequenced in a study of shared clonotypes between healthy human individuals. Profiled with immunoSEQ multiplex PCR; TCRdb holds only in-frame clones, not every one. In the table there are about 960,000 clones, approximately 80% of which are singletons. Sequencing input: memory CD4+ T cells sorted from blood. Subset meaning: CD45RA-negative fraction. The source is a young man in good health.

This clone was observed once. This CDR3 is CASSEPGQGWFF. CDR3 DNA: TGTGCCAGCAGTGAACCGGGACAGGGTTGGTTCTTC. The genes are TRBV27 and TRBJ2-1, with 9 bases lining up with TRBD1. Germline assignment: CDR1 MNHEY and CDR2 SMNVEV (reference sequence). There are 12 residues in the CDR3. V lost 5 bases to trimming and J lost 15 bases; unmatched junction nucleotides: 8.

This clone was counted a single time. The CDR3: CASSLTRGNSYEQYF. CDR3 in DNA: TGTGCCAGCAGCTTGACCAGGGGGAATTCCTACGAGCAGTACTTC. The chain couples TRBV5-6 to TRBJ2-7; 7 nucleotides agree with TRBD1. The CDR3 contains 15 residues. CDR1 and CDR2 from the germline V gene are SGHDT and YYEEEE. Losses at the gene ends were 1 base for V and 1 base for J; bases not matched to a gene: 5.

This clone was seen repeatedly, ten times or more. V is TRBV27 and J is TRBJ1-5, with D possibly TRBD1 on 6 matching bases. This CDR3 is 15 amino acids long. Deletions cut 3 bases from V and 2 bases from J, with 11 bases between. Germline CDR1 is MNHEY and CDR2 is SMNVEV (reference sequence). The CDR3 sequence: CASSLRGKGNQPQHF. Here the CDR3 DNA reads TGTGCCAGCAGTTTGAGGGGGAAGGGCAATCAGCCCCAGCATTTT.

The chain joins TRBV19 to TRBJ1-6, with 8 bases identical to TRBD1. J was trimmed by 10 bases and V by 3 bases; bases with no gene match: 14. The CDR3 has 17 residues. CDR1 LNHDA and CDR2 SQIVND come from the germline V gene (reference sequence). CDR3 loop: CASSISPSGTGSSPLHF. The DNA for the CDR3 is TGTGCCAGTAGTATCTCCCCTTCCGGGACAGGAAGCTCACCCCTCCACTTT.